The clone carrying this T cell receptor beta chain was counted a single time. This CDR3 comprises 11 residues. Germline values: CDR1 SGHNT, CDR2 YYREEE (reference sequence). V was shortened by 1 base and J by 8 bases, with 6 bases between the two germline ends. Libraries were prepared by immunoSEQ multiplex PCR; TCRdb keeps only in-frame clonotypes and omits some of them. The table has about 19,000 clones, 83% seen once. Autoimmune disease history or systemic immunosuppression barred patients. Samples of blood were obtained at baseline, on cycle 4 day 1, and on cycle 7 day 1. This entry belongs to a study of OX40 agonist ivuxolimab in advanced cancers.

The sequencing used CD4+ or CD8+ T cells sorted from blood, collected in a trial of the OX40 agonist ivuxolimab. This chain connects TRBV5-4 to TRBJ1-2; D remains ambiguous. This TCR was recovered from an adult with an advanced solid tumor such as melanoma, head and neck, liver or kidney cancer. The DNA for the CDR3 is TGTGCCAGCAGCTTGATGGAGGGCTACACCTTC. It specifies CASSLMEGYTF.